This record covers a single TCR beta chain. The data stem from a study of blood T cells in healthy people across ages. A second PCR, run for roughly 7 to 11 cycles, used a sample-barcoded 5' primer plus a J-beta primer mix. TCRdb re-called the 5' RACE reads through MiXCR, storing one row per CDR3 protein. The data show approximately 900,000 distinct CDR3 sequences, around 49% seen once. CDR3 length: 14 amino acids. Germline values: CDR1 SGHTA, CDR2 FQGNSA. Unmatched junction bases numbered 10, after V lost 6 bases and J lost 11 bases. This TCR was recovered from a man aged 25 to 45 in good health. Material for sequencing was blood. This rearrangement joins TRBV7-2 to TRBJ2-5; TRBD2 aligns across 12 bases. CDR3 sequence (DNA): TGTGCCAGCAGAAAAACTAGCGGGGGGAGGGAGCAGTACTTC. Amino acids: CASRKTSGGREQYF.